This T cell receptor (beta chain) came from a study of technical replicates of blood from a few donors. The repertoire was sequenced with immunoSEQ multiplex PCR; TCRdb's copy has only in-frame clones and lacks some. The data hold over 50,000 clones, with over 75% observed a single time. This CDR3 region has 13 residues. In germline, CDR1 is SEHNR, CDR2 FQNEAQ (reference sequence). V dropped 1 base and J dropped 8; count of bases not matched to a gene: 4. Sequenced: PBMCs. The rearrangement uses TRBV7-9 and TRBJ1-2; TRBD1 agrees at 7 bases. The clonotype was recovered from a human donor in good health. Some clones in this sample may be carry-over from other donors' samples. The CDR3, as DNA: TGTGCCAGCAGCTTAGACGGAGGGGGCGGCTACACCTTC. Translating gives CASSLDGGGGYTF. The full variable domain, rest sourced from reference TRBV7-9 and TRBJ1-2, is DTGVSQNPRHKITKRGQNVTFRCDPISEHNRLYWYRQTLGQGPEFLTYFQNEAQLEKSRLLSDRFSAERPKGSFSTLEIQRTEQGDSAMYLCASSLDGGGGYTFGSGTRLTVV.